This passage covers 14 T cell receptor beta chains from one sample sequenced in a study of T cell repertoires in cytomegalovirus infection. TCRdb recomputed calls from the reads with MiXCR, one row per CDR3 protein. Among more than 650,000 distinct CDR3 sequences listed, less than 40% were seen once. Sequencing was carried out using PBMCs. These receptors were obtained from a human donor in good health (CMV status not recorded). Some clones in this sample may be carry-over from other donors' samples.

This chain links TRBV19 with TRBJ2-3; the D gene is possibly TRBD2 (6 bases). In germline, CDR1 is LNHDA, CDR2 SQIVND (reference sequence). Trimming took off 2 bases at V and 5 bases at J, with 20 bases between the two ends. This CDR3 comprises 17 residues. This CDR3 reads CASSITPQEGRRDTQYF. The CDR3 coding sequence is TGTGCCAGTAGTATAACCCCCCAAGAGGGGAGGCGAGATACGCAGTATTTT.

The chain joins TRBV7-8 to TRBJ2-7; 9 nucleotides match TRBD2. The germline V gene has CDR1 SGHVS and CDR2 FQNEAQ. Losses at the gene ends were 3 bases for V and 2 bases for J; bases not matched to a gene: 5. CDR3 length: 15 residues. CDR3 sequence: CASSFGASGAYEQYF. CDR3 nucleotide sequence: TGTGCCAGCAGCTTCGGGGCTAGCGGGGCCTACGAGCAGTACTTC.

V is TRBV7-9 and J is TRBJ2-7; 8 nucleotides match TRBD1. Germline loops: CDR1 SEHNR, CDR2 FQNEAQ (reference sequence). With V trimmed by 0 bases and J by 2 bases, 6 bases remained unmatched. This CDR3 contains 16 residues. The CDR3 spells CASSLAGQGATYEQYF. The CDR3 DNA sequence: TGTGCCAGCAGCTTAGCGGGGCAGGGGGCCACCTACGAGCAGTACTTC.

The rearrangement joins TRBV5-1 to TRBJ2-6; TRBD1 aligns across 7 bases. The germline CDR1 and CDR2 sequences are SGHRS and YFSETQ. The trim removed 7 bases at V and 0 bases at J, leaving 4 bases unmatched. The CDR3 is 15 amino acids. The DNA of the CDR3 is TGCGCCAGCCTAGGGACAGCCTCTGGGGCCAACGTCCTGACTTTC. Protein: CASLGTASGANVLTF.

J is TRBJ2-7 and V is TRBV5-1; 9 positions match TRBD1. V trimming: 3 bases; J trimming: 3 bases; junction bases outside the gene matches: 7. The CDR3 is 15 residues long. Germline CDR1 and CDR2: SGHRS and YFSETQ. This CDR3 reads CASSSGTGRNYEQYF. The CDR3 nucleotides read TGCGCCAGCAGCTCAGGGACAGGGCGAAACTACGAGCAGTACTTC.

The chain has TRBV12-3 or TRBV12-4 and TRBJ1-1; D gene ambiguous. The V end lost 2 bases, the J end lost 1 base, and 8 bases lay between the germline ends. This CDR3 is built from 14 residues. As DNA, the CDR3 is TGTGCCAGCAGTTTAAAGGCAGGGAACACTGAAGCTTTCTTT. This translates into CASSLKAGNTEAFF.

The rearrangement links TRBV28 to TRBJ2-7; perhaps TRBD1 as D (6 bases). In germline, CDR1 is MDHEN, CDR2 SYDVKM. Trimming pared 6 bases from V and 7 bases from J, leaving 25 bases between. The CDR3 sequence is 16 residues long. The CDR3 DNA reads TGTGCCAGCAGGAAAGCCGGGACAACGGAATTGGGTGAGCAGTACTTC. Its protein is CASRKAGTTELGEQYF.

The chain joins TRBV29-1 to TRBJ1-2; no clear D gene. Germline V gene lookup returns CDR1 SQVTM and CDR2 ANQGSEA. Trimming left V 4 bases short and J 4 bases short, with 10 bases between. The CDR3 covers 12 residues. This CDR3 reads CSVVTALYGYTF. In DNA form, the CDR3 reads TGCAGCGTTGTCACAGCGCTCTATGGCTACACCTTC.

The V and J genes are TRBV4-1 and TRBJ2-1; no definite D call. Between the trimmed V and J ends, which lost 4 bases and 6 bases, there was a span of 16 bases. Germline V gene lookup returns CDR1 MGHRA and CDR2 YSYEKL. The CDR3 loop spans 15 amino acids. CDR3: CASSRAFSGRNEQFF. CDR3 coding DNA: TGCGCCAGCAGCCGAGCCTTCTCCGGGCGCAATGAGCAGTTCTTC.

This clonotype has ten or more counts. The gene calls are TRBV28 and TRBJ2-5, with TRBD2 matching 9 bases. V lost 6 bases and J lost 1; bases outside the gene matches: 12. This CDR3 has 17 residues. CDR1 and CDR2 (germline): MDHEN, SYDVKM. Here the CDR3 DNA reads TGTGCCAGCAGCCTCAAGCGGGGGGCAACCCTCCAAGAGACCCAGTACTTC. This encodes CASSLKRGATLQETQYF.

Concerning this clonotype: Its ends do not fully match the called genes, so a read error is possible. The chain carries TRBV10-1 and TRBJ2-2; TRBD1 agrees at 7 bases. CDR3 length equals 14 residues. The germline V gene has CDR1 WNHNN and CDR2 SYGVQD (reference sequence). Here the CDR3 reads CASSAGTVAGEMFF. CDR3 coding DNA: TGCGCCAGCAGTGCGGGGACAGTTGCCGGGGAGATGTTTTTT.

The chain recombines TRBV6-8 with TRBJ2-2, with 7 nucleotides matching TRBD2. The CDR3 spans 14 residues. The ends lost 5 bases at V and 6 bases at J; junction bases unmatched: 6. Germline V gives CDR1 MNHGY, CDR2 SAAAGT. CDR3 sequence: CASSGRLAAGELFF. CDR3 DNA: TGTGCCAGCAGTGGGAGACTAGCCGCCGGGGAGCTGTTTTTT.

The gene calls are TRBV28 and TRBJ2-5, with 9 bases identical to TRBD2. This CDR3 spans 14 amino acids. Germline assignment: CDR1 MDHEN and CDR2 SYDVKM. V shed 5 bases, J shed 3 bases, and the junction held 4 bases outside the gene matches. CDR3 amino acids: CASSPRGGEETQYF. The CDR3 region has the DNA TGTGCCAGCAGTCCCCGCGGGGGGGAAGAGACCCAGTACTTC.

This clonotype was recorded only once. This CDR3 is missing its conserved last phenylalanine or tryptophan, likely due to a read error. The DNA is left out, because the CDR3 cannot be placed on it with certainty; the CDR3 is given as TCRdb lists it. The chain employs TRBV28 and TRBJ1-5; TRBD1, as called in the table, went unchecked against the DNA. Germline V CDR1 and CDR2: MDHEN, SYDVKM. The CDR3 comprises 14 residues, both ends counted. The CDR3 region is CASRRDRGNQPQNV.